This T cell receptor beta chain is drawn from a study of T cells in localized non-small cell lung cancer. Study results and limitations: Adjacent lung exhibited a median of approximately 59 among the 100 most abundant tumor clones. Among blood samples, higher T cell density accompanied longer overall survival.

Generated by immunoSEQ multiplex PCR, the TCRdb table keeps only in-frame clones and is missing some. The sample consists of under 55,000 clones, 75% to 95% of them appearing once. Remarks on this clone: Its cognate antigen is unknown.

The germline gives CDR1 SGHNT, CDR2 YENEEA. The CDR3 length is 15 residues. V shed 5 bases and J shed 4 bases, with 15 bases lying between them. The chain is built from TRBV11-3 and TRBJ2-1, with D perhaps matching TRBD2 (5 bases). The sequence derives from a woman aged 40 to 75 with stage II lung adenocarcinoma. Here the sequenced sample was PBMCs, taken before any cancer treatment. CDR3 region: CASSPSGNPYNEQFF. The DNA of the CDR3 is TGTGCCAGCAGCCCTTCCGGGAACCCATACAATGAGCAGTTCTTC. Based on the CDR3 plus reference TRBV11-3 and TRBJ2-1, the full variable domain is EAGVVQSPRYKIIEKKQPVAFWCNPISGHNTLYWYLQNLGQGPELLIRYENEEAVDDSQLPKDRFSAERLKGVDSTLKIQPAELGDSAVYLCASSPSGNPYNEQFFGPGTRLTVL.